These 29 T cell receptor beta chains came from one sample sequenced in a study of T cells in Graves' hyperthyroidism and ophthalmopathy. Template material for amplifying TCR beta CDR3 regions consisted of RNA transcripts. A first-round RT-PCR of the TCR CDR3 used the HTBI primer set. TCRdb passed the multiplex PCR reads through MiXCR, listing each CDR3 protein once. The sample holds under 650,000 distinct CDR3 sequences, roughly 15% seen once. The sequenced material came from blood. These receptors were obtained from a woman aged 25 to 39 with Graves' hyperthyroidism.

This clonotype showed up just a few times. The CDR3 protein is CATSDPGLAHNEQFF. The CDR3 nucleotides read TGTGCCACCAGTGACCCCGGACTAGCTCACAATGAGCAGTTCTTC. The chain is built from TRBV24-1 and TRBJ2-1, with TRBD2 matching 8 bases. V was pared by 4 bases and J by 5 bases, with 6 bases of the junction left unmatched. Germline V lookup: CDR1 KGHDR, CDR2 SFDVKD. The CDR3 spans 15 residues.

This clonotype came up many times. The chain employs TRBV11-2 and TRBJ1-2; D gene uncertain. From germline, CDR1 is SGHAT and CDR2 FQNNGV. The CDR3 is made up of 12 amino acids. Trimming removed 4 bases at V and 5 bases at J, with 8 bases between. The CDR3 is CASSSVMYGYTF. CDR3 DNA sequence: TGTGCCAGCAGCTCAGTGATGTATGGCTACACCTTC.

This clonotype has only a few counts. The chain employs TRBV12-5 and TRBJ1-5; TRBD1 matches at 7 bases. Looked up from germline, CDR1 is LGHNT and CDR2 is FRNRAP. The CDR3 contains 15 residues. Trimming removed 4 bases from V and 2 bases from J; junction bases left unmatched: 5. CDR3 region: CASGSTGIGNQPQHF. The CDR3 DNA sequence: TGTGCTAGTGGTTCGACAGGGATCGGCAATCAGCCCCAGCATTTT.

The V and J genes are TRBV5-6 and TRBJ2-3; possibly TRBD2 for D (5 bases). The V end lost 4 bases, the J end lost 10 bases, and 22 bases lay between the germline ends. The CDR3 loop spans 15 amino acids. Germline V gene sequence: CDR1 SGHDT, CDR2 YYEEEE. Here the CDR3 reads CASSLREGFGWAQYF. CDR3 sequence (DNA): TGTGCCAGCAGCCTCCGGGAAGGTTTCGGGTGGGCGCAGTATTTT.

This clonotype was observed many times. The V and J genes are TRBV6-1 and TRBJ2-5, with TRBD1 as a possible D gene (7 bases). V lost 6 bases and J 1 base, leaving 21 bases between the germline ends. The length of the CDR3 is 17 residues. Germline lookup yields CDR1 MNHNS and CDR2 SASEGT. As DNA, the CDR3 is TGTGCCAGCAGCCAAGGGGACTTAGGGACAGCCCAAGAGACCCAGTACTTC. Translated, it gives CASSQGDLGTAQETQYF.

This clonotype was recorded many times. CDR3 sequence: CASSYGTIYEQYF. Here the CDR3 DNA reads TGTGCCAGCAGTTACGGGACTATCTACGAGCAGTACTTC. The chain carries TRBV6-5 and TRBJ2-7, with 7 bases aligning to TRBD2. V gave up 2 bases and J gave up 3 bases; unmatched junction bases: 1. The CDR3 covers 13 residues. Looked up from germline, CDR1 is MNHEY and CDR2 is SVGAGI.

This clonotype was counted many times. The chain combines TRBV28 with TRBJ2-7; 7 nucleotides match TRBD1. CDR1 and CDR2 (germline): MDHEN, SYDVKM. The CDR3 loop spans 12 amino acids. J was trimmed by 6 bases and V by 3 bases; bases with no gene match: 2. CDR3 protein: CASSLTGIEQYF. CDR3 coding DNA: TGTGCCAGCAGTTTGACAGGGATCGAGCAGTACTTC.

This clonotype showed up many times. J is TRBJ2-3 and V is TRBV12-3 or TRBV12-4, with D unresolved. The CDR3 is 14 residues long. The V end was cut by 7 bases, the J end by 1 base, with 12 bases between. CDR3 region: CASKIKGGTDTQYF. The CDR3 DNA is TGTGCCAGCAAAATCAAAGGCGGCACAGATACGCAGTATTTT.

This chain uses TRBV5-1 with TRBJ1-1, with a tentative D call TRBD1 (6 bases). V was pared by 3 bases and J by 7 bases, with 19 bases between. The germline gives CDR1 SGHRS, CDR2 YFSETQ. This CDR3 is 15 amino acids long. The CDR3 sequence is CASSSFGGGPIEAFF. The CDR3 region has the DNA TGCGCCAGCAGCTCCTTCGGGGGGGGGCCAATTGAAGCTTTCTTT.

This clonotype was seen at least ten times. This chain links TRBV6-2 or TRBV6-3 with TRBJ2-1; maybe TRBD1 (6 bases). Germline CDR1 reads MNHEY; CDR2 reads SVGEGT. The CDR3 has 16 amino acids. The ends were cut back, 6 bases at V and 8 bases at J, with 23 bases in the middle. CDR3 nucleotides: TGTGCCAGCAGCCGCGCCGGGACAATGGTAGGGGATGAGCAGTTCTTC. It translates to CASSRAGTMVGDEQFF.

This clonotype was recorded many times. Here the CDR3 reads CASSAATEQYF. In nucleotides, the CDR3 is TGTGCCAGCAGCGCCGCCACCGAGCAGTACTTC. V gene TRBV7-2 combines with J gene TRBJ2-7; no firm D call. Trimming removed 5 bases at V and 6 bases at J, with 8 bases between. Germline assignment: CDR1 SGHTA and CDR2 FQGNSA. The CDR3 totals 11 residues.

The table lists this clonotype with many counts. This chain links TRBV28 with TRBJ1-5, with 10 nucleotides matching TRBD1. From germline, CDR1 is MDHEN and CDR2 SYDVKM. The CDR3 is 14 amino acids. J gave up 3 bases and V 6 bases, and 2 bases lay outside the gene matches. The CDR3 protein is CASRTGGNNQPQHF. The CDR3 DNA is TGTGCCAGCAGGACAGGGGGCAACAATCAGCCCCAGCATTTT.

The chain links TRBV30 to TRBJ2-6; 7 nucleotides match TRBD1. The CDR3 has 15 amino acids. Trimming took 2 bases from V and 2 from J; bases not matched to a gene: 3. Germline CDR1 is GTSNPN and CDR2 is SVGIG (reference sequence). This CDR3 reads CAWSRQGTGANVLTF. The CDR3 nucleotides read TGTGCCTGGAGTAGACAGGGTACTGGGGCCAACGTCCTGACTTTC.

In this sample, this clonotype turned up a few times. This sequence joins TRBV20-1 and TRBJ2-7, with D possibly matching TRBD1 (6 bases). CDR1 and CDR2 (germline): DFQATT, SNEGSKA (reference sequence). This CDR3 has 13 residues. V shed 6 bases and J shed 8 bases, with 20 bases lying between them. The CDR3 DNA reads as TGCAGTGCCATATCCCCGGACAGACCTAAGCAGTACTTC. Amino acid sequence: CSAISPDRPKQYF.

This clonotype came up a few times. The chain recombines TRBV11-2 with TRBJ1-1; D gene ambiguous. CDR1 and CDR2 from the germline V gene are SGHAT and FQNNGV. The CDR3 is 15 residues long. Trimming took 2 bases from V and 5 from J, leaving 15 bases between them. The CDR3 spells CASSLSPGLGTEAFF. In DNA form, the CDR3 reads TGTGCCAGCAGCTTAAGTCCAGGTCTGGGGACTGAAGCTTTCTTT.

This clonotype has only a few counts. The chain combines TRBV6-5 with TRBJ1-4; 9 nucleotides match TRBD1. The CDR3 is 16 amino acids. Looked up from germline, CDR1 is MNHEY and CDR2 is SVGAGI. The V gene end was trimmed by 2 bases and the J gene end by 4 bases; junction bases not matched to a gene: 5. CDR3 residues: CASSYASTGGNEKLFF. CDR3 coding DNA: TGTGCCAGCAGTTACGCCTCGACAGGGGGTAATGAAAAACTGTTTTTT.

A note on this clonotype: The final CDR3 position lacks the conserved phenylalanine or tryptophan, pointing to a likely read error. The V and J genes are TRBV16 and TRBJ1-1; the D gene is possibly TRBD1 (6 bases). V shed 4 bases and J shed 5 bases, with 20 bases lying between them. There are 16 residues in the CDR3. The germline gives CDR1 KGHSY, CDR2 FQNENV. CDR3 bases: TGTGCCAGCAGCCCCGAACCGGGACAACTTATTACTGAAGCTTTCCTT. The encoded protein is CASSPEPGQLITEAFL.

This clonotype was seen many times. The CDR3 sequence is CASSLRTRLDTQYF. DNA of the CDR3: TGTGCCAGCAGCTTAAGGACCCGGTTGGATACGCAGTATTTT. This chain joins TRBV11-1 and TRBJ2-3; D gene ambiguous. Trimming cost V 2 bases and J 6 bases, with 12 bases left between them. The CDR3 is made up of 14 amino acids. CDR1 is SGHAT and CDR2 is FQDESV in the germline V gene (reference sequence).

This clonotype was seen repeatedly, ten times or more. V usage is TRBV20-1 and J usage is TRBJ2-1; 10 bases line up with TRBD2. The germline V gene encodes CDR1 DFQATT and CDR2 SNEGSKA (reference sequence). J gave up 7 bases and V 5 bases, and 8 bases lay outside the gene matches. The CDR3 sequence is 14 residues long. The CDR3: CSAGPSGRDNEQFF. DNA of the CDR3: TGCAGTGCTGGCCCTAGCGGGAGAGATAATGAGCAGTTCTTC.

For this clonotype: A much larger clone lies one base from this, so it may be a read error. The V and J genes are TRBV2 and TRBJ1-5; TRBD1 matches at 10 bases. The CDR3 is 15 amino acids. The germline CDR1 and CDR2 sequences are SNHLY and FYNNEI. The trim removed 6 bases at V and 9 bases at J, leaving 11 bases unmatched. The CDR3 reads CASRVLGQGLPPQHF. Here the CDR3 DNA reads TGTGCCAGCAGGGTTCTGGGACAGGGGTTACCGCCCCAGCATTTT. Complete variable domain (other parts from reference TRBV2 and TRBJ1-5): EPEVTQTPSHQVTQMGQEVILRCVPISNHLYFYWYRQILGQKVEFLVSFYNNEISEKSEIFDDQFSVERPDGSNFTLKIRSTKLEDSAMYFCASRVLGQGLPPQHFGDGTRLSIL.

The chain carries TRBV7-2 and TRBJ1-6; D might be TRBD1 (6 bases). The CDR3 is made up of 16 amino acids. Germline V gene lookup returns CDR1 SGHTA and CDR2 FQGNSA. V lost 4 bases and J lost 5, with 15 bases in between. The DNA for the CDR3 is TGTGCCAGCAGCTCGGGGGCGGAAGGGAATAATTCACCCCTCCACTTT. Translated, it gives CASSSGAEGNNSPLHF. Looking up the rest from reference TRBV7-2 and TRBJ1-6 gives the full variable domain: GAGVSQSPSNKVTEKGKDVELRCDPISGHTALYWYRQSLGQGLEFLIYFQGNSAPDKSGLPSDRFSAERTGGSVSTLTIQRTQQEDSAVYLCASSSGAEGNNSPLHFGNGTRLTVT.

This clonotype appeared once. The V and J genes are TRBV5-1 and TRBJ2-7, with TRBD2 matching over 7 bases. Germline loops: CDR1 SGHRS, CDR2 YFSETQ. The CDR3 sequence is 14 residues long. J lost 4 bases, V lost 2 bases, and 6 bases had no gene match. The CDR3 loop is CASSFGLGEYEQYF. CDR3 nucleotide sequence: TGCGCCAGCAGCTTCGGACTAGGGGAATACGAGCAGTACTTC.

In regard to this clonotype: This could be a read error, since a much larger clone is one nucleotide away. J is TRBJ1-2 and V is TRBV2; a possible D gene is TRBD1 (5 bases). Germline CDR1 is SNHLY and CDR2 is FYNNEI. The CDR3 has 13 residues. The CDR3 spells CASGGVRVNGCTF. CDR3 bases: TGTGCCAGCGGAGGGGTACGGGTGAATGGCTGCACCTTC.

The V and J genes are TRBV6-5 and TRBJ1-3; D gene unclear. Germline V gives CDR1 MNHEY, CDR2 SVGAGI. Trimming took off 4 bases at V and 4 bases at J, with 11 bases between the two ends. The CDR3 is 14 residues long. The DNA of the CDR3 is TGTGCCAGCAGTTCCCGGAGAATAGGAAACACCATATATTTT. As protein: CASSSRRIGNTIYF.

The chain employs TRBV6-1 and TRBJ2-2; D perhaps matches TRBD2 (6 bases). With 7 bases removed from V and 4 bases from J, the gap between germline ends came to 16 bases. Germline values: CDR1 MNHNS, CDR2 SASEGT. There are 15 residues in the CDR3. As DNA, the CDR3 is TGTGCCAGCACCCCGGGGGTAGGGGCCACCGGGGAGCTGTTTTTT. Protein sequence: CASTPGVGATGELFF.

This clonotype was counted ten times or more. The chain links TRBV11-2 to TRBJ2-7, with TRBD2 matching 12 bases. The CDR3 contains 18 residues. The germline V gene encodes CDR1 SGHAT and CDR2 FQNNGV. The V and J ends lost 6 bases and 2 bases, in that order; junction bases with no gene match: 14. The CDR3 region is CASRGPRTSGANPYEQYF. In nucleotides, the CDR3 is TGTGCCAGCAGAGGGCCCCGGACTAGCGGGGCTAATCCCTACGAGCAGTACTTC.

V usage is TRBV29-1 and J usage is TRBJ1-1; D is perhaps TRBD1 (5 bases). The CDR3 loop spans 13 amino acids. V lost 7 bases and J lost 1, with 13 bases in between. Germline loops: CDR1 SQVTM, CDR2 ANQGSEA. The CDR3 sequence is CSGSGRKNTEAFF. The CDR3 DNA is TGCAGCGGCTCGGGACGGAAGAACACTGAAGCTTTCTTT.

This clonotype has a count of ten or more. The gene calls are TRBV27 and TRBJ2-4; the match to TRBD2 covers 7 bases. The V gene's germline CDR1 is MNHEY and CDR2 SMNVEV (reference sequence). Trimming at V came to 6 bases and at J to 8 bases, leaving 13 bases not matched to a gene. The CDR3 totals 15 residues. As DNA, the CDR3 is TGTGCCAGCAGGGGATTCGGGGGGATTGGGGACATTCAGTACTTC. This translates into CASRGFGGIGDIQYF.

This clonotype was seen only a few times. The chain uses TRBV14 and TRBJ2-1; a weak D match, TRBD1 (6 bases). Trimming removed 4 bases from V and 2 bases from J, with 12 bases in between. The CDR3 loop spans 15 amino acids. The germline V gene has CDR1 SGHDN and CDR2 FVKESK. CDR3 sequence reads: CASSPGQFPYNEQFF. The DNA of the CDR3 is TGTGCCAGCAGCCCCGGACAGTTTCCCTACAATGAGCAGTTCTTC.